These 18 T cell receptor beta chains share one sample of origin, sequenced in a study of cytotoxic CD8 clonotypes in ibrutinib-treated CLL. The table came from immunoSEQ multiplex PCR; TCRdb's copy has only in-frame clones and leaves some out. The sample records approximately 100,000 clones, more than 75% being singletons. The sequenced sample was PBMCs, obtained after 12 months of ibrutinib treatment. Source of these receptors: a human donor with chronic lymphocytic leukemia.

This rearrangement joins TRBV11-3 to TRBJ2-2; no clear D. V gave up 3 bases and J gave up 3 bases, with 17 bases separating them. Germline values: CDR1 SGHNT, CDR2 YENEEA. The CDR3 contains 17 residues. In DNA form, the CDR3 reads TGTGCCAGCAGCTTCTCTCCCGTCGCAGTTTACACCGGGGAGCTGTTTTTT. Its translation: CASSFSPVAVYTGELFF.

The chain links TRBV6-1 to TRBJ2-7; no reliable D call. Germline V gene lookup returns CDR1 MNHNS and CDR2 SASEGT. Trimming cost V 2 bases and J 5 bases, with 7 bases left between them. The CDR3 covers 12 residues. CDR3 sequence: CASSELSHEQYF. DNA of the CDR3: TGTGCCAGCAGTGAACTATCACACGAGCAGTACTTC.

This chain uses TRBV7-9 with TRBJ1-3, with a possible D match to TRBD1 (5 bases). With 4 bases removed from V and 0 bases from J, the gap between germline ends came to 10 bases. CDR1 is SEHNR and CDR2 is FQNEAQ in the germline V gene (reference sequence). CDR3 size: 15 residues. The CDR3 DNA follows: TGTGCCAGCAGCTCGCGGGACGTCTCTGGAAACACCATATATTTT. Protein product: CASSSRDVSGNTIYF. Filled out from reference TRBV7-9 and TRBJ1-3, the complete variable domain reads DTGVSQNPRHKITKRGQNVTFRCDPISEHNRLYWYRQTLGQGPEFLTYFQNEAQLEKSRLLSDRFSAERPKGSFSTLEIQRTEQGDSAMYLCASSSRDVSGNTIYFGEGSWLTVV.

This clone occurred a few times. V and J are TRBV14 and TRBJ2-5; a possible D gene is TRBD1 (5 bases). The CDR3 runs 13 residues. The V end lost 3 bases, the J end lost 1 base, and 6 bases lay between the germline ends. Looked up from germline, CDR1 is SGHDN and CDR2 is FVKESK. The CDR3 DNA is TGTGCCAGCAGCCAGACAGTCCAAGAGACCCAGTACTTC. This gives the protein CASSQTVQETQYF.

The rearrangement uses TRBV6-6 and TRBJ1-6, with TRBD1 matching over 7 bases. Germline V gene lookup returns CDR1 MNHNY and CDR2 SVGAGI (reference sequence). The CDR3 extends over 14 amino acids. With V trimmed by 7 bases and J by 6 bases, 6 bases remained unmatched. The CDR3 spells CASTQGGGNSPLHF. CDR3 DNA sequence: TGTGCCAGCACCCAGGGGGGTGGTAATTCACCCCTCCACTTT.

The rearrangement links TRBV4-1 to TRBJ2-1; D call uncertain. The V end lost 4 bases, the J end lost 4 bases, and 5 bases lay between the germline ends. CDR3 length equals 12 residues. Germline V gene lookup returns CDR1 MGHRA and CDR2 YSYEKL. This CDR3 is CASSRDYNEQFF. In DNA, the CDR3 is TGCGCCAGCAGCCGGGATTACAATGAGCAGTTCTTC.

The chain recombines TRBV7-2 with TRBJ2-7; possibly TRBD2 for D (5 bases). The CDR3 sequence is 16 residues long. V shed 5 bases and J shed 1 base, with 18 bases lying between them. Germline values: CDR1 SGHTA, CDR2 FQGNSA. In DNA form, the CDR3 reads TGTGCCAGCAGCGCCAGAGAGTTGACGGGGTCCTACGAGCAGTACTTC. Translating it yields CASSARELTGSYEQYF.

The chain recombines TRBV5-5 with TRBJ1-6, with TRBD1 identical over 11 bases. Germline CDR1 SGHKS, CDR2 YYEKEE (reference sequence). CDR3 length equals 15 residues. V lost 4 bases and J lost 9; bases outside the gene matches: 6. CDR3 loop: CASSVRDRGISPLHF. In nucleotides, the CDR3 is TGTGCCAGCAGCGTCCGGGACAGGGGGATTTCACCCCTCCACTTT. Variable domain in full (rest from reference TRBV5-5 and TRBJ1-6): DAGVTQSPTHLIKTRGQQVTLRCSPISGHKSVSWYQQVLGQGPQFIFQYYEKEERGRGNFPDRFSARQFPNYSSELNVNALLLGDSALYLCASSVRDRGISPLHFGNGTRLTVT.

The chain employs TRBV2 and TRBJ2-3; D uncertain. V lost 6 bases to trimming and J lost 0 bases, with 13 bases between them. The germline V gene has CDR1 SNHLY and CDR2 FYNNEI. This CDR3 region has 15 residues. The CDR3 DNA reads as TGTGCCAGCAGCAGCAGACCTTTAAGCACAGATACGCAGTATTTT. Encoded protein: CASSSRPLSTDTQYF.

Concerning this clone itself: A read error likely explains this, since a far larger clone differs by one base. The gene calls are TRBV6-6 and TRBJ1-2; no clear D gene. Trimming stripped 2 bases from V and 2 bases from J, with 0 bases between. Germline CDR1 and CDR2: MNHNY and SVGAGI (reference sequence). The CDR3 extends over 11 amino acids. The CDR3 is CASSYNYGYTF. The CDR3 nucleotides are TGTGCCAGCAGTTACAACTATGGCTACACCTTC.

This clone was seen just once. The chain is built from TRBV6-4 and TRBJ2-3; D gene uncertain. The germline V gene encodes CDR1 MRHNA and CDR2 SNTAGT. The CDR3 length is 13 residues. Deletions cut 2 bases from V and 1 base from J, with 4 bases between. CDR3 sequence: CASSDTRTDTQYF. CDR3 nucleotide sequence: TGTGCCAGCAGTGACACGCGCACAGATACGCAGTATTTT.

The J gene is TRBJ2-1, the V gene TRBV6-1; 8 bases agree with TRBD1. From germline, CDR1 is MNHNS and CDR2 SASEGT. Trimming removed 6 bases from V and 6 bases from J; junction bases left unmatched: 7. This CDR3 has 14 amino acids. The DNA for the CDR3 is TGTGCCAGCAGCTTGGACAGGGTTCTCAATGAGCAGTTCTTC. This translates into CASSLDRVLNEQFF.

This clone was counted a single time. V gene TRBV14 combines with J gene TRBJ2-5; D uncertain. Trimming stripped 3 bases from V and 5 bases from J, with 25 bases between. The CDR3 has 18 amino acids. Looked up from germline, CDR1 is SGHDN and CDR2 is FVKESK. The CDR3 protein is CASSHPGIRATRRETQYF. CDR3 in DNA: TGTGCCAGCAGCCACCCTGGGATCCGGGCCACCAGGCGGGAGACCCAGTACTTC.

The V gene is TRBV1, the J gene TRBJ1-4. TRBV1 is labeled a pseudogene. The CDR3 length is 15 residues. CDR3 nucleotide sequence: TGCACCAGCAGCCAAGGAAGGAGCCCCAAAGGAAAACTGTTTTTT. It specifies CTSSQGRSPKGKLFF.

In its sample, this clone was seen a few times. The V gene is TRBV20-1, the J gene TRBJ1-2; D is uncertain. The CDR3 is 8 amino acids. Trimming left V 8 bases short and J 6 bases short, with 4 bases between. Germline CDR1 DFQATT, CDR2 SNEGSKA (reference sequence). The CDR3 region has the DNA TGCAGTATCGATGGCTACACCTTC. This translates into CSIDGYTF.

This chain connects TRBV11-3 to TRBJ1-3; D remains ambiguous. CDR3 length: 14 amino acids. Trimming left V 7 bases short and J 0 bases short, with 10 bases between. The germline gives CDR1 SGHNT, CDR2 YENEEA. The CDR3 spells CASNKGSSGNTIYF. The CDR3 DNA follows: TGTGCCAGCAACAAAGGGAGCTCTGGAAACACCATATATTTT.

V usage is TRBV9 and J usage is TRBJ2-3; D might be TRBD2 (5 bases). The CDR3 extends over 14 amino acids. Germline V lookup: CDR1 SGDLS, CDR2 YYNGEE. V lost 0 bases and J 5 bases, leaving 10 bases between the germline ends. In DNA form, the CDR3 reads TGTGCCAGCAGCGTAGGTCCAGCGGAAGATACGCAGTATTTT. Its protein is CASSVGPAEDTQYF.

This sequence joins TRBV19 and TRBJ2-7; D is possibly TRBD2 (5 bases). The CDR3 runs to 16 residues. With 3 bases removed from V and 1 base from J, the gap between germline ends came to 16 bases. The germline V gene encodes CDR1 LNHDA and CDR2 SQIVND (reference sequence). CDR3 coding DNA: TGTGCCAGTAGTATGCAAGAGGGCTTCGGGTCCTACGAGCAGTACTTC. Its protein is CASSMQEGFGSYEQYF.